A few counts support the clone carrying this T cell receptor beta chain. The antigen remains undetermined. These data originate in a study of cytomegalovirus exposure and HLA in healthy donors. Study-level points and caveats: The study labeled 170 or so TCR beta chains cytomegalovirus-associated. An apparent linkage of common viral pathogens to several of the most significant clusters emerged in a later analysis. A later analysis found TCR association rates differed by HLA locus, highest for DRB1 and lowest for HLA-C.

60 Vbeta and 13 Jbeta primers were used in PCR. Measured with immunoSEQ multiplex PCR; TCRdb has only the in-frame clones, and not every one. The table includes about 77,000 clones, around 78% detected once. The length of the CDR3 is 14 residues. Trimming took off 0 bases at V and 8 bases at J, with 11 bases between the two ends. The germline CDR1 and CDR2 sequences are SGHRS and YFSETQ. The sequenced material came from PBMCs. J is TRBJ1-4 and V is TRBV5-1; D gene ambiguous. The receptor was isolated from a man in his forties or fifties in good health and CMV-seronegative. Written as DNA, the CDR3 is TGCGCCAGCAGCTTGGAAGGGAGCGGCGAAAAACTGTTTTTT. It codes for CASSLEGSGEKLFF.